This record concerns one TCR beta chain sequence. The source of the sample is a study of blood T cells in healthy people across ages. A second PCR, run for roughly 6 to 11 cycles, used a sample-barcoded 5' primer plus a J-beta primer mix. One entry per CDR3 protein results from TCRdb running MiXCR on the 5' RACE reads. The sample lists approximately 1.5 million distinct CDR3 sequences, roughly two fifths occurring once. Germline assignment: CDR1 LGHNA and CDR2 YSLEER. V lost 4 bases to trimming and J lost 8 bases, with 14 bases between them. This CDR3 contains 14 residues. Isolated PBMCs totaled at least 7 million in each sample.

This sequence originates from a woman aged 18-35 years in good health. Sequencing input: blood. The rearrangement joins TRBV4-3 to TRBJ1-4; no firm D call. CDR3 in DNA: TGCGCCAGCAGCCGGCGTAATCTTGGGGAAAAACTGTTTTTT. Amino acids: CASSRRNLGEKLFF.